There are a few counts of the clone carrying this T cell receptor beta chain. What it binds is not known. The germline V and J ends were trimmed by 3 bases and 12 bases, with 15 bases remaining between them. CDR1 MDHEN and CDR2 SYDVKM come from the germline V gene. The CDR3 sequence is 14 residues long. This sample was included in a study of OX40 agonist ivuxolimab in advanced cancers. Background on the study: With ivuxolimab, an agonistic anti-OX40 (CD134) antibody, patients were treated. Patients undergoing dose escalation presented with hepatocellular carcinoma, melanoma, renal cell or head and neck cancer. The study's findings and limits: The study found that CD8+ T cells averaged more expanded clones than CD4+.

The protocol was immunoSEQ multiplex PCR, while the TCRdb copy is restricted to in-frame clones and leaves out a portion. The sample shows roughly 80,000 clones, 80% to 90% of them seen only once. This TCR derives from an adult with an advanced solid tumor such as melanoma, head and neck, liver or kidney cancer. This chain connects TRBV28 to TRBJ1-6; D perhaps matches TRBD1 (5 bases). The sample was CD4+ or CD8+ T cells sorted from blood, taken in a trial of the OX40 agonist ivuxolimab. CDR3 DNA sequence: TGTGCCAGCAGTTTCGGCAGGGCGGGGGGACCCCTCCACTTT. It is translated as CASSFGRAGGPLHF.